This T cell receptor beta chain was captured by sequencing in a study of T cells in Graves' hyperthyroidism and ophthalmopathy. Exclusions: uncontrolled infection, other autoimmune disease, pregnancy, lactation. Used for diagnoses were clinical symptoms, serum thyroxine and TRAb, thyroid ultrasound and orbital computed tomography. Points on this clonotype: Its target is unknown.

The CDR3 has 12 amino acids. Germline values: CDR1 MNHNS, CDR2 SASEGT. V shed 9 bases, J shed 8 bases, and the junction held 5 bases outside the gene matches. Regarding the study as a whole: Stable hyperthyroidism was separated from ophthalmopathy by a model based on 13 V-J features.

TCR beta CDR3 sequences were amplified from RNA transcripts. Primed by the HTBI set, a first-round RT-PCR was run on the TCR CDR3. TCRdb processed the multiplex PCR reads anew with MiXCR; each CDR3 protein has one entry. The data contain about 480,000 distinct CDR3 sequences, around 24% of them singletons. The chain couples TRBV6-1 to TRBJ1-5, with 9 nucleotides matching TRBD1. Sequenced input: blood. This clonotype originated in a woman in her 30s with Graves' ophthalmopathy. The CDR3 loop reads CASGQGQEPQHF. The CDR3 DNA reads as TGTGCCAGTGGACAGGGGCAGGAGCCCCAGCATTTT.